A selection of T cell receptor beta chains follows, all from one sample in a study of blood T cell repertoires in COVID-19. Sequencing was performed with immunoSEQ multiplex PCR; in TCRdb, only in-frame clones are kept and a portion is missing. Among 380,000 or so clones, 87% were seen once, and the ten largest hold 1% to 1.5%. Input material: PBMCs or T cells enriched from blood (not recorded which). These receptors were taken from a man in his thirties or forties who had recovered from COVID-19. Each CDR3 is given with its conserved first and last residue. Each record gives: D gene, J gene, clone size, V gene, CDR3 DNA, CDR3 protein. D genes are given only for firm matches. Clone size is shown for a subset of rows, as once, few, many or a class of expanded clone.

d_gene: -
j_gene: TRBJ2-1
abundance: once
v_gene: TRBV7-2
CDR3nt: TGTGCCAGCAGCCCAGGGATCAATGAGCAGTTCTTC
CDR3aa: CASSPGINEQFF

d_gene: -
j_gene: TRBJ1-5
abundance: once
v_gene: TRBV6-2/TRBV6-3
CDR3nt: TGTGCCAGCAGTTTCGGTCAGGGAGGTAATCAGCCCCAGCATTTT
CDR3aa: CASSFGQGGNQPQHF

d_gene: TRBD1
j_gene: TRBJ1-5
abundance: once
v_gene: TRBV6-2/TRBV6-3
CDR3nt: TGTGCCAGCAGTCCACAGGGGAGGAATCAGCCCCAGCATTTT
CDR3aa: CASSPQGRNQPQHF

d_gene: -
j_gene: TRBJ1-3
abundance: -
v_gene: TRBV2
CDR3nt: TGTGCCAGCAGTGAAATGGGACACGGAAACACCATATATTTT
CDR3aa: CASSEMGHGNTIYF

d_gene: -
j_gene: TRBJ2-3
abundance: -
v_gene: TRBV5-4
CDR3nt: TGTGCCAGCAGCTTGGTTGGCAGGGCGATAGATACGCAGTATTTT
CDR3aa: CASSLVGRAIDTQYF

d_gene: TRBD1
j_gene: TRBJ2-5
abundance: once
v_gene: TRBV5-6
CDR3nt: TGTGCCAGCAGCCTGACAGGGGACCAAGAGACCCAGTACTTC
CDR3aa: CASSLTGDQETQYF

d_gene: TRBD1
j_gene: TRBJ1-6
abundance: -
v_gene: TRBV6-5
CDR3nt: TGTGCCAGCAGTTACCGGACAGGGGGGTTGGAGTCCCTCCACTTT
CDR3aa: CASSYRTGGLESLHF

d_gene: -
j_gene: TRBJ1-5
abundance: few
v_gene: TRBV12-3/TRBV12-4
CDR3nt: TGTGCCAGCAGCCCTGTGAGGTCTCCCCAGCATTTT
CDR3aa: CASSPVRSPQHF

d_gene: -
j_gene: TRBJ2-7
abundance: few
v_gene: TRBV24-1
CDR3nt: TGTGCCACCAGTGATCTAGGCCCCAGATCGACAGTAACCACCTACGAGCAGTACTTC
CDR3aa: CATSDLGPRSTVTTYEQYF

d_gene: -
j_gene: TRBJ1-2
abundance: -
v_gene: TRBV24-1
CDR3nt: TGTGCCACCAGTGATTTCGACAGAGACTATGGCTACACCTTC
CDR3aa: CATSDFDRDYGYTF

d_gene: TRBD1
j_gene: TRBJ2-2
abundance: -
v_gene: TRBV4-3
CDR3nt: TGCGCCAGCAGCCACTCCGGGACAGGCGAGACCGGGGAGCTGTTTTTT
CDR3aa: CASSHSGTGETGELFF

d_gene: -
j_gene: TRBJ2-5
abundance: -
v_gene: TRBV6-5
CDR3nt: TGTGCCACTCGTGGGACGCAGGGGCAACGGGGGACCCAGTACTTC
CDR3aa: CATRGTQGQRGTQYF

d_gene: TRBD1
j_gene: TRBJ1-1
abundance: -
v_gene: TRBV6-6
CDR3nt: TGTGCCAGCAGTCAATTTAGCACAGGGGCTATGAACACTGAAGCTTTCTTT
CDR3aa: CASSQFSTGAMNTEAFF

d_gene: -
j_gene: TRBJ1-2
abundance: -
v_gene: TRBV4-1
CDR3nt: TGCGCCAGCAGCCAAGGAGCCCAGGGTCAGGAAGGCTACACCTTC
CDR3aa: CASSQGAQGQEGYTF

d_gene: TRBD2
j_gene: TRBJ2-1
abundance: -
v_gene: TRBV2
CDR3nt: TGTGCCAGCAGTGAGCAGCGGGGGATCAATGAGCAGTTCTTC
CDR3aa: CASSEQRGINEQFF

d_gene: TRBD1
j_gene: TRBJ2-7
abundance: -
v_gene: TRBV2
CDR3nt: TGTGCCAGCAGTGCGACAGGGTTTGCGCAGTACTTC
CDR3aa: CASSATGFAQYF

d_gene: -
j_gene: TRBJ1-1
abundance: -
v_gene: TRBV29-1
CDR3nt: TGCAGCGTTGATGTGTCAGGGAACACTGAAGCTTTCTTT
CDR3aa: CSVDVSGNTEAFF

d_gene: -
j_gene: TRBJ1-1
abundance: -
v_gene: TRBV9
CDR3nt: TGTGCCAGCAGCGTTCAATTAGCGAACACTGAAGCTTTCTTT
CDR3aa: CASSVQLANTEAFF

d_gene: -
j_gene: TRBJ1-2
abundance: -
v_gene: TRBV5-1
CDR3nt: TGCGCCAGCAGCCCTACTGGGGAGGGCTATGGCTACACCTTC
CDR3aa: CASSPTGEGYGYTF

d_gene: TRBD2
j_gene: TRBJ2-2
abundance: -
v_gene: TRBV5-1
CDR3nt: TGCGCCAGCAGCCCATTCCGGGAGGGAAAAGACACCGGGGAGCTGTTTTTT
CDR3aa: CASSPFREGKDTGELFF

d_gene: TRBD1
j_gene: TRBJ1-3
abundance: -
v_gene: TRBV18
CDR3nt: TGTGCCAGCTCACCAGGGACAGGGTCTGGAAACACCATATATTTT
CDR3aa: CASSPGTGSGNTIYF

d_gene: TRBD1
j_gene: TRBJ2-7
abundance: -
v_gene: TRBV6-2/TRBV6-3
CDR3nt: TGTGCCAGCAGTTACAATCGGGACAGAAGCTACGAGCAGTACTTC
CDR3aa: CASSYNRDRSYEQYF

d_gene: -
j_gene: TRBJ2-4
abundance: once
v_gene: TRBV21-1
CDR3nt: TGTGCCAGCAGCAAACAGGGTCCCAAAAACATTCAGTACTTC
CDR3aa: CASSKQGPKNIQYF

d_gene: -
j_gene: TRBJ2-3
abundance: -
v_gene: TRBV2
CDR3nt: TGTGCCAGCAGTGCTGGGGCCACTAGCACAGATACGCAGTATTTT
CDR3aa: CASSAGATSTDTQYF

d_gene: -
j_gene: TRBJ1-2
abundance: -
v_gene: TRBV9
CDR3nt: TGTGCCAGCAGCGGACCCCGGGACTCCTGGTCAGCTAACTATGGCTACACCTTC
CDR3aa: CASSGPRDSWSANYGYTF

d_gene: -
j_gene: TRBJ2-2
abundance: few
v_gene: TRBV10-2
CDR3nt: TGCGCCAGCATCCCCAACAGGGAGCCCGGGGAGCTGTTTTTT
CDR3aa: CASIPNREPGELFF

d_gene: -
j_gene: TRBJ2-1
abundance: -
v_gene: TRBV18
CDR3nt: TGTGCCAGCTCACCCTCGGACAGCTACAATGAGCAGTTCTTC
CDR3aa: CASSPSDSYNEQFF

d_gene: -
j_gene: TRBJ2-1
abundance: -
v_gene: TRBV5-1
CDR3nt: TGCGCCAGCAGCTTGATGGGGGCAAGCTCCTACAATGAGCAGTTCTTC
CDR3aa: CASSLMGASSYNEQFF

d_gene: -
j_gene: TRBJ2-1
abundance: -
v_gene: TRBV5-8
CDR3nt: TGTGCCAGCAGCCCACGCCCAGGGGACGTCAATGAGCAGTTCTTC
CDR3aa: CASSPRPGDVNEQFF

d_gene: -
j_gene: TRBJ1-4
abundance: -
v_gene: TRBV6-5
CDR3nt: TGTGCCAGCAGAGTAGACAGTAATGAAAAACTGTTTTTT
CDR3aa: CASRVDSNEKLFF

d_gene: TRBD1
j_gene: TRBJ2-2
abundance: -
v_gene: TRBV3-1/TRBV3-2
CDR3nt: TGTGCCAGCAGCCACCCGGGACAGTTTCCCACCGGGGAGCTGTTTTTT
CDR3aa: CASSHPGQFPTGELFF

d_gene: -
j_gene: TRBJ1-2
abundance: -
v_gene: TRBV5-1
CDR3nt: TGCGCCAGCAGCCCCGGGCAGGGGACGGTAGGCGGCTACACCTTC
CDR3aa: CASSPGQGTVGGYTF

d_gene: -
j_gene: TRBJ1-6
abundance: -
v_gene: TRBV14
CDR3nt: TGTGCCAGCAGTCAACAGGGTAATTCACCCCTCCACTTT
CDR3aa: CASSQQGNSPLHF

d_gene: TRBD1
j_gene: TRBJ1-2
abundance: -
v_gene: TRBV11-2
CDR3nt: TGTGCCAGCAGCACGCGAACAGGGGTGGGCTACACCTTC
CDR3aa: CASSTRTGVGYTF

d_gene: -
j_gene: TRBJ2-1
abundance: -
v_gene: TRBV7-9
CDR3nt: TGTGCCAGCAGCTTAAGCGTAAGCTACAATGAGCAGTTCTTC
CDR3aa: CASSLSVSYNEQFF

d_gene: TRBD1
j_gene: TRBJ2-2
abundance: -
v_gene: TRBV7-6
CDR3nt: TGTGCCAGCAGCCAATCTGGGCAGGGGGTGAACGGGGAGCTGTTTTTT
CDR3aa: CASSQSGQGVNGELFF

d_gene: -
j_gene: TRBJ1-4
abundance: -
v_gene: TRBV12-5
CDR3nt: TGTGCTAGTGGTTTACCCGCGGGGGGCCGGGAAAAACTGTTTTTT
CDR3aa: CASGLPAGGREKLFF

d_gene: -
j_gene: TRBJ1-4
abundance: -
v_gene: TRBV6-5
CDR3nt: TGTGCCAGCAGGGAGGGGGGGAATAATGAAAAACTGTTTTTT
CDR3aa: CASREGGNNEKLFF

d_gene: TRBD1
j_gene: TRBJ1-1
abundance: -
v_gene: TRBV5-4
CDR3nt: TGTGCCAGCAGCCTACCCGGGACAGGGGTTACTGAAGCTTTCTTT
CDR3aa: CASSLPGTGVTEAFF

d_gene: TRBD1
j_gene: TRBJ1-1
abundance: -
v_gene: TRBV30
CDR3nt: TGTGCCTGGACCCCAGGGACAGGGGGCGGTACTGAAGCTTTCTTT
CDR3aa: CAWTPGTGGGTEAFF

d_gene: -
j_gene: TRBJ1-4
abundance: -
v_gene: TRBV14
CDR3nt: TGTGCCAGCAGCCTGAAGCGGACAACTAATGAAAAACTGTTTTTT
CDR3aa: CASSLKRTTNEKLFF

d_gene: -
j_gene: TRBJ2-1
abundance: -
v_gene: TRBV5-4
CDR3nt: TGTGCCAGCAGCTTGTACGAGGGCTCCGAGCAGTTCTTC
CDR3aa: CASSLYEGSEQFF

d_gene: -
j_gene: TRBJ1-3
abundance: -
v_gene: TRBV9
CDR3nt: TGTGCCAGCAGCCCCGATTGGGGACTCTCTGGAAACACCATATATTTT
CDR3aa: CASSPDWGLSGNTIYF

d_gene: -
j_gene: TRBJ1-4
abundance: once
v_gene: TRBV6-5
CDR3nt: TGTGCCAGCAGTTCCGGAGCGGTTGAAAAACTGTTTTTT
CDR3aa: CASSSGAVEKLFF

d_gene: TRBD1
j_gene: TRBJ1-6
abundance: -
v_gene: TRBV12-3/TRBV12-4
CDR3nt: TGTGCCAGCAGTGGACAGGGAAAATCACCCCTCCACTTT
CDR3aa: CASSGQGKSPLHF

d_gene: -
j_gene: TRBJ1-5
abundance: -
v_gene: TRBV6-2/TRBV6-3
CDR3nt: TGTGCCAGCAGTTACGGACATTTCAATCAGCCCCAGCATTTT
CDR3aa: CASSYGHFNQPQHF

d_gene: -
j_gene: TRBJ2-1
abundance: -
v_gene: TRBV19
CDR3nt: TGTGCCAGTAGTAGGCTCCAGAACAATGAGCAGTTCTTC
CDR3aa: CASSRLQNNEQFF

d_gene: TRBD1
j_gene: TRBJ2-5
abundance: -
v_gene: TRBV27
CDR3nt: TGTGCCAGCAGTTTGGCAGGGGGACAGGCGATAGAGACCCAGTACTTC
CDR3aa: CASSLAGGQAIETQYF

d_gene: TRBD1
j_gene: TRBJ1-2
abundance: -
v_gene: TRBV2
CDR3nt: TGTGCCAGCACTAATTATGGGACAGGGAGCGGCTACACCTTC
CDR3aa: CASTNYGTGSGYTF

d_gene: -
j_gene: TRBJ1-3
abundance: few
v_gene: TRBV9
CDR3nt: TGTGCCAGCAGCGTAGGATCGGCGTGGAAAGGGGTCGTCTACAACACCATATATTTT
CDR3aa: CASSVGSAWKGVVYNTIYF

d_gene: -
j_gene: TRBJ1-5
abundance: -
v_gene: TRBV18
CDR3nt: TGTGCCAGCTCACCCCAGACAGCGAGACTCGATCGGCCCCAGCATTTT
CDR3aa: CASSPQTARLDRPQHF

d_gene: TRBD2
j_gene: TRBJ2-5
abundance: -
v_gene: TRBV9
CDR3nt: TGTGCCAGCAGCGCGACTAGCGCGCTATTCCAGTACTTC
CDR3aa: CASSATSALFQYF

d_gene: TRBD1
j_gene: TRBJ1-4
abundance: -
v_gene: TRBV9
CDR3nt: TGTGCCAGCAGCGTAGAGGGACAGGGGTTCCCTAATGAAAAACTGTTTTTT
CDR3aa: CASSVEGQGFPNEKLFF

d_gene: -
j_gene: TRBJ2-2
abundance: -
v_gene: TRBV19
CDR3nt: TGTGCCAGTAGTGGAGTATCTTTGGCGAACACCGGGGAGCTGTTTTTT
CDR3aa: CASSGVSLANTGELFF

d_gene: -
j_gene: TRBJ1-2
abundance: -
v_gene: TRBV5-1
CDR3nt: TGCGCCAGCAAGCATGCCAACTATGGCTACACCTTC
CDR3aa: CASKHANYGYTF

d_gene: -
j_gene: TRBJ2-1
abundance: -
v_gene: TRBV30
CDR3nt: TGTGCCTGGAGTCCTAGTCCAATCCACAATGAGCAGTTCTTC
CDR3aa: CAWSPSPIHNEQFF

d_gene: -
j_gene: TRBJ1-1
abundance: once
v_gene: TRBV19
CDR3nt: TGTGCCAGTAGTCTCGGCCAGGGTGCTGAAGCTTTCTTT
CDR3aa: CASSLGQGAEAFF